This TCR beta chain was recovered during a study of blood T cell repertoires in COVID-19. Overall study: Sites in the United States, Italy and Spain provided acute and convalescent COVID-19 samples.

The germline CDR1 and CDR2 sequences are SGHKS and YYEKEE (reference sequence). V was pared by 0 bases and J by 0 bases, with 9 bases of the junction left unmatched. The CDR3 totals 18 residues. Original data processing: Reference gene primer amplification yielded estimated nucleated cell counts. Assay used: immunoSEQ multiplex PCR; TCRdb lists only in-frame clones, some missing. D and trimming were read from the DNA, whereas the V and J calls and clone size are those reported in that table. Among around 100,000 clones listed, around nine tenths were seen once. The V gene is TRBV5-5, the J gene TRBJ1-3; 7 nucleotides agree with TRBD1. The source is a man aged 50 or older with acute or convalescent COVID-19. The sample consisted of peripheral blood. CDR3 DNA: TGTGCCAGCAGCTTGGTGGGGGACAGAACTATCTCTGGAAACACCATATATTTT. Translated, it gives CASSLVGDRTISGNTIYF.